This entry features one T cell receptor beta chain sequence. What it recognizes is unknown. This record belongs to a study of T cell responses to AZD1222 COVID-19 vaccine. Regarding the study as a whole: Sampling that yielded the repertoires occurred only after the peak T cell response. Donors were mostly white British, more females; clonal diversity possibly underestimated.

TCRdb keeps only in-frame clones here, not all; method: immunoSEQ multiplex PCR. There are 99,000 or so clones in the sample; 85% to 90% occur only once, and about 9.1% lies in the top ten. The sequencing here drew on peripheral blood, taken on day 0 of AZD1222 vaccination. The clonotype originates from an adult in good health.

The CDR3 coding sequence is TGTGCCAGCAGCCCCGGCGGTACCTTGAAAGAGACCCAGTACTTC. Protein sequence: CASSPGGTLKETQYF. The chain combines TRBV7-9 with TRBJ2-5, with no clear D. Looked up from germline, CDR1 is SEHNR and CDR2 is FQNEAQ (reference sequence). V was clipped by 5 bases and J by 3 bases, with 16 bases between them. The CDR3 spans 15 residues.